Each of the 17 T cell receptor beta chains below was sequenced from the same sample in a study of blood T cells in healthy people across ages. Together with a sample-barcoded 5' primer, a J-beta primer mix was included in a second PCR lasting about 6 to 11 cycles. TCRdb re-called the 5' RACE reads through MiXCR, storing one row per CDR3 protein. This sample has approximately 760,000 distinct CDR3 sequences; around 25% occur once, and the top ten carry roughly a tenth. These data also formed part of another study, on T cells of mothers and their children.

The sample was blood. Every receptor here comes from a boy under 18 in good health.

This clonotype was counted between two and nine times. This chain uses TRBV7-3 with TRBJ2-5, with D perhaps TRBD1 or TRBD2 (6 bases each). The DNA end is a closer match to TRBJ2-1, so the J assignment may be wrong. The CDR3 totals 14 residues. In germline, CDR1 is SGHTA, CDR2 FQGTGA. CDR3 region: CASSLVGGIDEQFF. The CDR3 DNA follows: TGTGCCAGCAGCTTAGTGGGGGGCATTGATGAGCAGTTCTTC.

This chain uses TRBV2 with TRBJ1-6, with TRBD1 matching over 7 bases. The V and J ends lost 9 bases and 7 bases, in that order; junction bases with no gene match: 9. This CDR3 is 14 amino acids long. Germline-derived CDR1 and CDR2 are SNHLY and FYNNEI. The DNA for the CDR3 is TGTGCCAGGCGGGACCAGGGGGTAAATTCACCCCTCCACTTT. It encodes CARRDQGVNSPLHF.

This clonotype has just a few counts. The rearrangement joins TRBV20-1 to TRBJ2-7; TRBD1 agrees at 8 bases. Germline CDR1 is DFQATT and CDR2 is SNEGSKA (reference sequence). J gave up 5 bases and V 2 bases, and 5 bases lay outside the gene matches. The CDR3 length is 13 residues. In DNA form, the CDR3 reads TGCAGTGCTAGAAAGGACAGGGCGAACGAGCAGTACTTC. Its protein product is CSARKDRANEQYF.

The sample holds a few counts of this clonotype. The rearrangement uses TRBV7-8 and TRBJ2-1; D is perhaps TRBD2 (5 bases). The better agreement between TRBJ2-7 and the DNA end casts doubt on the J call. The length of the CDR3 is 15 residues. In germline, CDR1 is SGHVS, CDR2 FQNEAQ. This CDR3 reads CASSLAGSVGYEQYF. DNA for the CDR3: TGTGCCAGCAGCTTAGCGGGGAGCGTCGGGTACGAGCAGTACTTC.

This chain links TRBV29-1 with TRBJ2-3; tentatively, D is TRBD1 (5 bases). This CDR3 has 16 residues. Between the trimmed V and J ends, which lost 0 bases and 0 bases, there was a span of 13 bases. Germline loops: CDR1 SQVTM, CDR2 ANQGSEA. DNA of the CDR3: TGCAGCGTTGAAGATCGTCGCAGGGCCAGCACAGATACGCAGTATTTT. This codes for CSVEDRRRASTDTQYF.

This clonotype was observed a few times. The CDR3 is CASSPNNYGYTF. The CDR3 coding sequence is TGTGCCAGCAGCCCGAACAACTATGGCTACACCTTC. The chain links TRBV7-9 to TRBJ1-2; D call uncertain. The length of the CDR3 is 12 residues. Between the trimmed V and J ends, which lost 5 bases and 2 bases, there was a span of 6 bases. Germline V gene lookup returns CDR1 SEHNR and CDR2 FQNEAQ (reference sequence). Supplemented by reference TRBV7-9 and TRBJ1-2, the full variable domain reads DTGVSQNPRHKITKRGQNVTFRCDPISEHNRLYWYRQTLGQGPEFLTYFQNEAQLEKSRLLSDRFSAERPKGSFSTLEIQRTEQGDSAMYLCASSPNNYGYTFGSGTRLTVV.

The chain has TRBV12-3 or TRBV12-4 and TRBJ2-2, with 7 nucleotides matching TRBD1. The CDR3 is made up of 15 amino acids. With V trimmed by 5 bases and J by 6 bases, 9 bases remained unmatched. CDR3 sequence: CASSRDDRVAGELFF. The CDR3 DNA is TGTGCCAGCAGTCGTGACGACAGGGTAGCCGGGGAGCTGTTTTTT.

The DNA for the CDR3 is TGTGCTAGTGGTTTAGGTAGAAGGACTCAGAATTCACCCCTCCACTTT. It encodes CASGLGRRTQNSPLHF. The chain is built from TRBV12-5 and TRBJ1-6; D remains ambiguous. In germline, CDR1 is LGHNT, CDR2 FRNRAP. V was shortened by 3 bases and J by 7 bases, with 16 bases between the two germline ends. The CDR3 runs 16 residues.

This clonotype was counted a few times. This chain uses TRBV7-9 with TRBJ2-5, with no clear D. The assigned J gene may be wrong: the sequence end matches TRBJ2-1 better. The V gene's germline CDR1 is SEHNR and CDR2 FQNEAQ (reference sequence). The CDR3 is made up of 13 amino acids. DNA of the CDR3: TGTGCCAGCAGCTTACCGGTCTGGAATGAGCAGTTCTTC. Translated, it gives CASSLPVWNEQFF.

J is TRBJ2-2 and V is TRBV6-2 or TRBV6-3, with TRBD1 identical over 8 bases. The junction had 10 bases not matched to a gene; V was cut back by 0 bases and J by 4 bases. CDR3 length: 18 amino acids. Germline V gene lookup returns CDR1 MNHEY and CDR2 SVGEGT. CDR3 protein: CASSYSFSTGDLTGELFF. The CDR3 region has the DNA TGTGCCAGCAGTTACTCGTTTTCGACAGGGGATCTCACCGGGGAGCTGTTTTTT.

This clonotype has more than one count but fewer than ten. The gene calls are TRBV10-2 and TRBJ1-4; the D gene is possibly TRBD1 (6 bases). V was pared by 4 bases and J by 5 bases, with 17 bases between. This CDR3 comprises 16 residues. Germline V gene data show CDR1 as WSHSY and CDR2 as SAAADI. The CDR3 DNA reads as TGCGCCAGCAGTGTTCGACAGGACTTATCAAATGAAAAACTGTTTTTT. Translation gives CASSVRQDLSNEKLFF.

The chain couples TRBV9 to TRBJ1-4, with 8 bases lining up with TRBD1. This CDR3 comprises 16 residues. V shed 3 bases, J shed 8 bases, and the junction held 12 bases outside the gene matches. The germline V gene has CDR1 SGDLS and CDR2 YYNGEE. The DNA for the CDR3 is TGTGCCAGCAGCGGCGCCTTGGACAGGGTTGGCGAAAAACTGTTTTTT. This sequence encodes CASSGALDRVGEKLFF.

The chain has TRBV5-1 and TRBJ2-5; 8 bases agree with TRBD1. Per the germline V gene, CDR1 is SGHRS and CDR2 is YFSETQ. This CDR3 comprises 15 residues. With V trimmed by 3 bases and J by 7 bases, 11 bases remained unmatched. CDR3: CASSWTTGEDVTQYF. Written as DNA, the CDR3 is TGCGCCAGCAGCTGGACGACAGGGGAGGACGTGACCCAGTACTTC.

This clonotype was seen a few times. This chain joins TRBV7-9 and TRBJ2-7, with D possibly being TRBD2 (5 bases). CDR1 and CDR2 from the germline V gene are SEHNR and FQNEAQ (reference sequence). Trimming removed 1 base from V and 0 bases from J, with 10 bases in between. There are 15 residues in the CDR3. CDR3 region: CASSLVGGLSYEQYF. The CDR3 region has the DNA TGTGCCAGCAGCTTAGTTGGCGGGCTCTCCTACGAGCAGTACTTC.

The chain carries TRBV12-3 or TRBV12-4 and TRBJ1-1, with unresolved D. Trimming removed 5 bases from V and 6 bases from J, with 13 bases in between. The CDR3 sequence is 13 residues long. The CDR3 loop reads CASSPPWASEAFF. CDR3 bases: TGTGCCAGCAGTCCACCTTGGGCATCTGAAGCTTTCTTT.

The table lists this clonotype with a few counts. As DNA, the CDR3 is TGCAGTGCTAGAGATCGGAGACTAGCGGGAGCTTACGAGCAGTACTTC. This sequence encodes CSARDRRLAGAYEQYF. The rearrangement joins TRBV20-1 to TRBJ2-7; 12 nucleotides align to TRBD2. After removal of 0 bases from V and 4 bases from J, the junction contained 7 bases not matched to a gene. The CDR3 is 16 residues long. The germline CDR1 and CDR2 sequences are DFQATT and SNEGSKA (reference sequence).

This clonotype was found a few times. Here the CDR3 DNA reads TGCGCCAGCAGCGGGGAGAGCTCCTACAATGAGCAGTTCTTC. It codes for CASSGESSYNEQFF. This chain links TRBV5-1 with TRBJ2-1, with a tentative D call TRBD2 (5 bases). Germline CDR1 is SGHRS and CDR2 is YFSETQ. This CDR3 is built from 14 residues. With 4 bases removed from V and 0 bases from J, the gap between germline ends came to 8 bases.